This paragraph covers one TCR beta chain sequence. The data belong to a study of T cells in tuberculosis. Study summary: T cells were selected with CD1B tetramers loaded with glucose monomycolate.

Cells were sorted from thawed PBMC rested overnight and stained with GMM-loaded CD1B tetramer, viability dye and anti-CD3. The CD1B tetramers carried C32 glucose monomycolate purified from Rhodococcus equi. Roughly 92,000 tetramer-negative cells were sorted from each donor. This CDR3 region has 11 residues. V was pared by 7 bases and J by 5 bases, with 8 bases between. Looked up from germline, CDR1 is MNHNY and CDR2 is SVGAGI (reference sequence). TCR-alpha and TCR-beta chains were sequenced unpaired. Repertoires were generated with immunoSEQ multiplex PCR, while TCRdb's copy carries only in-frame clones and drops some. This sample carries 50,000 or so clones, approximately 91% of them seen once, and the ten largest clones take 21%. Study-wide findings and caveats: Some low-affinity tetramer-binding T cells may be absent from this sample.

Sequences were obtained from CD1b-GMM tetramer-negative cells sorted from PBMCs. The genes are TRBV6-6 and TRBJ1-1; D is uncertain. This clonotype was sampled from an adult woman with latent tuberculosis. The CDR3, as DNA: TGTGCCAGCAAAGGAGGGACTGAAGCTTTCTTT. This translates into CASKGGTEAFF.